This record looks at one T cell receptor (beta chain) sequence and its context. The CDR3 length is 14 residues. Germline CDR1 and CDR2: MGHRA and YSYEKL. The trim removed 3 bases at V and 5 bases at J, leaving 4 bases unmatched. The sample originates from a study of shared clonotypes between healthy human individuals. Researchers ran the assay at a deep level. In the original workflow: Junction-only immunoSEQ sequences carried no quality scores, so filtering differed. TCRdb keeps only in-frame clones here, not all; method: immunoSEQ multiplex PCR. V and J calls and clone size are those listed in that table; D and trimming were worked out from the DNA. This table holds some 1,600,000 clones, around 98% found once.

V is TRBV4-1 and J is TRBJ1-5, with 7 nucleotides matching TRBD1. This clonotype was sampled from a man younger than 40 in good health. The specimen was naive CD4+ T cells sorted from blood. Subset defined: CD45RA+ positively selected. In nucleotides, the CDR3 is TGCGCCAGCAGCCAGCGACAGGGTGATCAGCCCCAGCATTTT. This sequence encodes CASSQRQGDQPQHF.